The clone carrying this TCR beta chain was observed once. As yet, its antigen is unknown. 60 Vbeta and 13 Jbeta primers were used in PCR. The data were produced by immunoSEQ multiplex PCR, yet TCRdb's version contains in-frame clones alone and is incomplete. Of 100,000 to 150,000 clones listed, more than 60% are singletons. The sample is drawn from a study of cytomegalovirus exposure and HLA in healthy donors. The germline V gene encodes CDR1 SGHTA and CDR2 FQGNSA. Trimming shortened V by 1 base and J by 7 bases, and 13 bases separated the two germline ends. This CDR3 comprises 14 residues. Study-wide results and caveats: Relative to equally common others, HLA-associated TCR beta chains showed greater clonal expansion in a later analysis.

The source material was PBMCs. The TCR sequence derives from a woman aged 60-75 years in good health and CMV-seropositive. The chain recombines TRBV7-2 with TRBJ1-1, with D unclear. The CDR3 coding sequence is TGTGCCAGCAGCTTAGATCCAGGAGGGAATGAAGCTTTCTTT. Amino acids: CASSLDPGGNEAFF. Variable domain in full (rest from reference TRBV7-2 and TRBJ1-1): GAGVSQSPSNKVTEKGKDVELRCDPISGHTALYWYRQSLGQGLEFLIYFQGNSAPDKSGLPSDRFSAERTGGSVSTLTIQRTQQEDSAVYLCASSLDPGGNEAFFGQGTRLTVV.